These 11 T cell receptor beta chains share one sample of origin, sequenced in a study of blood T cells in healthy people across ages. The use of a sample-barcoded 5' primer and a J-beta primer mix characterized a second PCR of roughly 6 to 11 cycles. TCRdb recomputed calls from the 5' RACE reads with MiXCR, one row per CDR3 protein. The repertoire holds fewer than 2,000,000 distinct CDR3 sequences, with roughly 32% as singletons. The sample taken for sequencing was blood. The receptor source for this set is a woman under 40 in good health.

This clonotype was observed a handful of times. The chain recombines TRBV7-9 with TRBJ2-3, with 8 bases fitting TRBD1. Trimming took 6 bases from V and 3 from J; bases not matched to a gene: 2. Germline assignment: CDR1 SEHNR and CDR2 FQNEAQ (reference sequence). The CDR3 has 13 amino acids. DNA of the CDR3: TGTGCCAGCAGTAACAGGGGGACAGATACGCAGTATTTT. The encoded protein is CASSNRGTDTQYF.

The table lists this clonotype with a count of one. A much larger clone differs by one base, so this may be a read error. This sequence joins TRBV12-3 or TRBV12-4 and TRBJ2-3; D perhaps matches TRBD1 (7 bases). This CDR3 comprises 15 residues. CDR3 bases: TGTGCCAGCAGTTCGCAGGGGGGTGGCACAGATATGCAGTATTTT. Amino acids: CASSSQGGGTDMQYF.

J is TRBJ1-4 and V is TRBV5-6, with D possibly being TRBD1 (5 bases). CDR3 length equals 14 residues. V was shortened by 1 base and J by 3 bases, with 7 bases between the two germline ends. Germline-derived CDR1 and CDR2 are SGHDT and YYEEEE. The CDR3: CASSLSGPNEKLFF. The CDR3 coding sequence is TGTGCCAGCAGCTTGTCGGGGCCTAATGAAAAACTGTTTTTT.

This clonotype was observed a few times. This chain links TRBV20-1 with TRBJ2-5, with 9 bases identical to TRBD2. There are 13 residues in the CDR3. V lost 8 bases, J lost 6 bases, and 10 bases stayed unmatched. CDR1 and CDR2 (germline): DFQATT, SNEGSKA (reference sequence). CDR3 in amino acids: CSLGGGAVKTQYF. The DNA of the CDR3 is TGCAGTCTTGGCGGGGGGGCCGTAAAGACCCAGTACTTC.

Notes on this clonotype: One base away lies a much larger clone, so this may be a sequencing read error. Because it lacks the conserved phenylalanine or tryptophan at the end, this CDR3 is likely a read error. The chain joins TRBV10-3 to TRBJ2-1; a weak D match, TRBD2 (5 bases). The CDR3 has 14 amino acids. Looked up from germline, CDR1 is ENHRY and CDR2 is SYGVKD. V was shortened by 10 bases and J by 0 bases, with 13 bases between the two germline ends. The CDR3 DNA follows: TGTGCCACGGCCGGGGAGAGCTCCTACAATGAGCAGTTCGTC. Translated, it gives CATAGESSYNEQFV.

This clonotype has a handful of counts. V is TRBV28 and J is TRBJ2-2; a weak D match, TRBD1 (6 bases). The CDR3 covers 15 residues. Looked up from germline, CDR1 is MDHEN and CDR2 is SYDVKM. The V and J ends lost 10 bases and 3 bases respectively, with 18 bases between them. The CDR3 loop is CAIQNRDTYTGELFF. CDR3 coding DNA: TGTGCCATCCAAAACCGGGACACTTACACCGGGGAGCTGTTTTTT.

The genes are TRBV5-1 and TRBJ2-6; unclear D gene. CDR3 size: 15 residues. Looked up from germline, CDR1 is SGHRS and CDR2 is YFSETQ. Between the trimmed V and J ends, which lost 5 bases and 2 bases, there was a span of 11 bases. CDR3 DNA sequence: TGCGCCAGCAGTCGTGCGGTGCCTGGGGCCAACGTCCTGACTTTC. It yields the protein CASSRAVPGANVLTF.

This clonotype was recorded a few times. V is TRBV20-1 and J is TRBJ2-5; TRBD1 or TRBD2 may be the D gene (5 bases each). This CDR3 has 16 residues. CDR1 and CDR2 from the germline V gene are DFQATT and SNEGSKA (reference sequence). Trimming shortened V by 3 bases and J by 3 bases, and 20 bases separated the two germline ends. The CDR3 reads CSARVGLSLGEETQYF. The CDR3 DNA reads TGCAGTGCTAGGGTTGGGCTCTCCCTGGGGGAAGAGACCCAGTACTTC.

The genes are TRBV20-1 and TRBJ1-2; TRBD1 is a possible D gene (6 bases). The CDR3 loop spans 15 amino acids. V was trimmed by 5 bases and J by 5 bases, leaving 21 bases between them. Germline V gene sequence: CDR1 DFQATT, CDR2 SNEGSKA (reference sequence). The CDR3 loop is CSARPTGWAQYGYTF. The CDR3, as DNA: TGCAGTGCTCGACCGACAGGTTGGGCCCAATATGGCTACACCTTC.

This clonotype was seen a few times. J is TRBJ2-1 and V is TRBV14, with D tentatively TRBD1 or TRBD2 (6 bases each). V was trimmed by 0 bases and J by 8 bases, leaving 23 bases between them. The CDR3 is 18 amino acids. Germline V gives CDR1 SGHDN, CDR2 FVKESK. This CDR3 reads CASSQEAGPLGGHDEQFF. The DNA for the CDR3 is TGTGCCAGCAGCCAAGAGGCGGGACCCCTAGGGGGGCACGATGAGCAGTTCTTC. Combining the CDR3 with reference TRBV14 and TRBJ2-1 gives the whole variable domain EAGVTQFPSHSVIEKGQTVTLRCDPISGHDNLYWYRRVMGKEIKFLLHFVKESKQDESGMPNNRFLAERTGGTYSTLKVQPAELEDSGVYFCASSQEAGPLGGHDEQFFGPGTRLTVL.

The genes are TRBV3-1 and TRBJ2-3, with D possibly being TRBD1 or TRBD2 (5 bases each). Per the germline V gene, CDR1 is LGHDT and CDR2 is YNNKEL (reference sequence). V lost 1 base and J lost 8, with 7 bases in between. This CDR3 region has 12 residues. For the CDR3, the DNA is TGTGCCAGCAGCCAAGTGGGGGTTACGCAGTATTTT. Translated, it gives CASSQVGVTQYF.